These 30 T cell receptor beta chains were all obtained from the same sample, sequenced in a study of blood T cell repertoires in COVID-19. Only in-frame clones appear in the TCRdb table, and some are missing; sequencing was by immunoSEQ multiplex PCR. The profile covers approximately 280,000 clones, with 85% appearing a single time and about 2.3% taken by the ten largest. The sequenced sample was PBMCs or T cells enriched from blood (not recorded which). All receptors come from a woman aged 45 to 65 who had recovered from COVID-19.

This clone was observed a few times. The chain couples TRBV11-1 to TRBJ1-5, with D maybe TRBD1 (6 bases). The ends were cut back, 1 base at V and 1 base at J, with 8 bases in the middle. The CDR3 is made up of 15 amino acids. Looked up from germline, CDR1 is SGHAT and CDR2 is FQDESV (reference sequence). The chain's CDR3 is CASSLDGQSNQPQHF. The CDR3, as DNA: TGTGCCAGCAGCTTAGACGGACAGAGCAATCAGCCCCAGCATTTT.

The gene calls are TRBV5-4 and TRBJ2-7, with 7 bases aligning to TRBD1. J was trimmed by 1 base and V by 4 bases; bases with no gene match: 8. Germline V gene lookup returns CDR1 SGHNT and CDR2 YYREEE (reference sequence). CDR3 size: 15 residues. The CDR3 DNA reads TGTGCCAGCAGCCCGGGACAGCTACCATCCTACGAGCAGTACTTC. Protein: CASSPGQLPSYEQYF.

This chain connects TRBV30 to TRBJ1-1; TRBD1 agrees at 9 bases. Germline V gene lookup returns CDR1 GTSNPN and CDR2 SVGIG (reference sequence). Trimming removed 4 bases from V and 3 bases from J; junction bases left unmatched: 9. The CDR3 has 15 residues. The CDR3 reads CAWNSTTGGDTEAFF. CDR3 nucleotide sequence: TGTGCCTGGAACTCTACGACAGGGGGAGACACTGAAGCTTTCTTT.

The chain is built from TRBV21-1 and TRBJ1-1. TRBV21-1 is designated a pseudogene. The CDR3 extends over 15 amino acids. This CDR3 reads CASSKSAGGSTEAFF. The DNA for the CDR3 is TGTGCCAGCAGCAAATCGGCGGGGGGATCCACTGAAGCTTTCTTT.

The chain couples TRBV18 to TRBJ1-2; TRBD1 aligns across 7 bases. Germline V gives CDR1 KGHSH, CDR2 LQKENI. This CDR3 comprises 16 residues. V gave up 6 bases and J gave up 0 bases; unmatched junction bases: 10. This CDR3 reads CASSPVWDSTNYGYTF. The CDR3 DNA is TGTGCCAGCTCCCCTGTTTGGGACAGCACTAACTATGGCTACACCTTC. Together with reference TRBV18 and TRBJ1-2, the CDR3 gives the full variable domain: NAGVMQNPRHLVRRRGQEARLRCSPMKGHSHVYWYRQLPEEGLKFMVYLQKENIIDESGMPKERFSAEFPKEGPSILRIQQVVRGDSAAYFCASSPVWDSTNYGYTFGSGTRLTVV.

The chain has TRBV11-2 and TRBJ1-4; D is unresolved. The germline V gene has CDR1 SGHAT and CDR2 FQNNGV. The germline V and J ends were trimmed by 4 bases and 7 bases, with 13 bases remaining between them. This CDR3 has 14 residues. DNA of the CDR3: TGTGCCAGCAGCTCTATGGGCAGATCTGAAAAACTGTTTTTT. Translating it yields CASSSMGRSEKLFF. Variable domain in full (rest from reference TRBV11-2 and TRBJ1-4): EAGVAQSPRYKIIEKRQSVAFWCNPISGHATLYWYQQILGQGPKLLIQFQNNGVVDDSQLPKDRFSAERLKGVDSTLKIQPAKLEDSAVYLCASSSMGRSEKLFFGSGTQLSVL.

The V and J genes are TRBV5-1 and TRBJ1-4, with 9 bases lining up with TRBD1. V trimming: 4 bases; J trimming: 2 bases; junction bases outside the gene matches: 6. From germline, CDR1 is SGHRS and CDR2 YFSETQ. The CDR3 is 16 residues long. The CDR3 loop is CASSPDRGTTNEKLFF. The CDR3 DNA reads TGCGCCAGCAGCCCGGACAGGGGAACTACTAATGAAAAACTGTTTTTT. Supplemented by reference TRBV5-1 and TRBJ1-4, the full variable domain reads KAGVTQTPRYLIKTRGQQVTLSCSPISGHRSVSWYQQTPGQGLQFLFEYFSETQRNKGNFPGRFSGRQFSNSRSEMNVSTLELGDSALYLCASSPDRGTTNEKLFFGSGTQLSVL.

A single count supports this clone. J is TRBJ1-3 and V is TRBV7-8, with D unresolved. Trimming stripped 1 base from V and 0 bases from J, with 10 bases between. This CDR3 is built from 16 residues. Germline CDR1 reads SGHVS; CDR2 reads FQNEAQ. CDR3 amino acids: CASSLGHPSSGNTIYF. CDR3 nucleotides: TGTGCCAGCAGCTTAGGGCATCCAAGCTCTGGAAACACCATATATTTT.

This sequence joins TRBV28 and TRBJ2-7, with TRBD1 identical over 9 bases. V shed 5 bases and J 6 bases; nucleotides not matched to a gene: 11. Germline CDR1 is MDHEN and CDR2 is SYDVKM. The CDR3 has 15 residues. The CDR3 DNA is TGTGCCAGCAGTCCACCCGGGACAGGGTTTCGCGAGCAGTACTTC. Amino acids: CASSPPGTGFREQYF.

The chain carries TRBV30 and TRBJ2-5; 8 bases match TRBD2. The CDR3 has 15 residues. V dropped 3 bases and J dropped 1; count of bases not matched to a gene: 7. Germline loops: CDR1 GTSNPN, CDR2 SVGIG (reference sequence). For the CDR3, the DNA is TGTGCCTGGAGACTTCGGGGGGGCTCCCAAGAGACCCAGTACTTC. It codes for CAWRLRGGSQETQYF.

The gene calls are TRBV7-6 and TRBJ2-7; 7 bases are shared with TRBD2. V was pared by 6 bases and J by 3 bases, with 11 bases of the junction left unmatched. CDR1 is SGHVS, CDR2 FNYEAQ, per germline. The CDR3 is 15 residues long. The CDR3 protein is CASSPYASGNYEQYF. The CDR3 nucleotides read TGTGCCAGCAGTCCGTACGCTAGCGGAAACTACGAGCAGTACTTC.

In DNA, the CDR3 is TGTGCCAGTAGTACCCCCCCGCTACGCGCTTTCTTT. Amino acids: CASSTPPLRAFF. This rearrangement joins TRBV19 to TRBJ1-1, with D uncertain. This CDR3 is 12 amino acids long. Germline assignment: CDR1 LNHDA and CDR2 SQIVND (reference sequence). The ends were cut back, 4 bases at V and 11 bases at J, with 14 bases in the middle.

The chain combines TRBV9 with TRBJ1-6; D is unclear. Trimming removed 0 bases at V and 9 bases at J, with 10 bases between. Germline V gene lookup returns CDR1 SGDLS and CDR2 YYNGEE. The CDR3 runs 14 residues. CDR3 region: CASSVAMESSPLHF. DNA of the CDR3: TGTGCCAGCAGCGTAGCTATGGAGTCTTCACCCCTCCACTTT.

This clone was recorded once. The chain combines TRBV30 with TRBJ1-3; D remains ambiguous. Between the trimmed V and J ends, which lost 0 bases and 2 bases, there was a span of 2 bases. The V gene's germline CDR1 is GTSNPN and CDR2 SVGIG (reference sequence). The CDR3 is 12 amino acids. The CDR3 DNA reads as TGTGCCTGGAGTGTTACTGGAAACACCATATATTTT. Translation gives CAWSVTGNTIYF.

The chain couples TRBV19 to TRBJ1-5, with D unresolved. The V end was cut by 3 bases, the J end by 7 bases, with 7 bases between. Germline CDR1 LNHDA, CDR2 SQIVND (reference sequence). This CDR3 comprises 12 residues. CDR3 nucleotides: TGTGCCAGTAGTATGAGGAACCAGCCCCAGCATTTT. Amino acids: CASSMRNQPQHF.

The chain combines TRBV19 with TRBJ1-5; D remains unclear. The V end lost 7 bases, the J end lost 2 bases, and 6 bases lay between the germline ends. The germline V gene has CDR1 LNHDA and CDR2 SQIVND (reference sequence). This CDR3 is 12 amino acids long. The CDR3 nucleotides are TGTGCCAGTAATATCGGCAATCAGCCCCAGCATTTT. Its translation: CASNIGNQPQHF.

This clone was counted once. Here the CDR3 reads CASSLWAGGSYNEQFF. The DNA for the CDR3 is TGTGCCAGCAGCTTATGGGCAGGGGGCTCCTACAATGAGCAGTTCTTC. V is TRBV7-9 and J is TRBJ2-1; TRBD1 agrees at 7 bases. The germline gives CDR1 SEHNR, CDR2 FQNEAQ (reference sequence). V lost 2 bases, J lost 0 bases, and 4 bases stayed unmatched. This CDR3 is 16 amino acids long.

The CDR3 DNA reads as TGTGCCAGCTCACCTCAGGGGAACACTGAAGCTTTCTTT. Amino acid sequence: CASSPQGNTEAFF. This chain joins TRBV18 and TRBJ1-1, with D possibly matching TRBD1 (5 bases). Trimming shortened V by 3 bases and J by 1 base, and 6 bases separated the two germline ends. CDR1 KGHSH and CDR2 LQKENI come from the germline V gene. This CDR3 has 13 amino acids.

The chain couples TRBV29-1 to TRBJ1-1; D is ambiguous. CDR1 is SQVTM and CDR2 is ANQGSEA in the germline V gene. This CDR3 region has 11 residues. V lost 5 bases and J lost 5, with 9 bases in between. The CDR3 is CSVQRETEAFF. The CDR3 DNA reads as TGCAGCGTTCAGAGGGAGACTGAAGCTTTCTTT.

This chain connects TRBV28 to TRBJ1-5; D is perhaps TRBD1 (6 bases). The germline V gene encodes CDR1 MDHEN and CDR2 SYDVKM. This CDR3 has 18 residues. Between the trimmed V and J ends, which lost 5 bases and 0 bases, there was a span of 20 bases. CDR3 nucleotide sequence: TGTGCCAGCAGTCTTACAAAACTTGGACAGTATAGCAATCAGCCCCAGCATTTT. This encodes CASSLTKLGQYSNQPQHF. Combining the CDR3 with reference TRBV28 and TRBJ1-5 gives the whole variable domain DVKVTQSSRYLVKRTGEKVFLECVQDMDHENMFWYRQDPGLGLRLIYFSYDVKMKEKGDIPEGYSVSREKKERFSLILESASTNQTSMYLCASSLTKLGQYSNQPQHFGDGTRLSIL.

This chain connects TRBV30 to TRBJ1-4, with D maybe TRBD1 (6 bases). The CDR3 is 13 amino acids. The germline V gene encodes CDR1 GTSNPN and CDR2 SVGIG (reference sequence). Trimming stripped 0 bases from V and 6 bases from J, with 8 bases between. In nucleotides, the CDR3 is TGTGCCTGGAGTGTGGGGGCGGATGAAAAACTGTTTTTT. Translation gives CAWSVGADEKLFF.

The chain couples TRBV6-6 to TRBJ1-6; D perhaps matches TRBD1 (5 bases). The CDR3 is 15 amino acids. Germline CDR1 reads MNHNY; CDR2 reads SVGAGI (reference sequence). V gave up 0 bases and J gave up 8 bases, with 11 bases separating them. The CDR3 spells CASSYSGTSDSPLHF. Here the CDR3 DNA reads TGTGCCAGCAGTTACTCGGGGACTTCCGATTCACCCCTCCACTTT.

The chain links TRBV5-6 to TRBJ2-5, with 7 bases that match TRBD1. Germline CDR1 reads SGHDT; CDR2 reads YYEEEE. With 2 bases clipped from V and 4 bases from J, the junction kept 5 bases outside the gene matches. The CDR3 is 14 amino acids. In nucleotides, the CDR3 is TGTGCCAGCAGCTTAAGACAGGGAGCAGAGACCCAGTACTTC. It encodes CASSLRQGAETQYF.

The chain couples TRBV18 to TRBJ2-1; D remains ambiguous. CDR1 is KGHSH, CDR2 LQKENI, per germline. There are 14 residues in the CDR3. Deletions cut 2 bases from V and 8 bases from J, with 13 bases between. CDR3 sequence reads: CASSPVDKRDEQFF. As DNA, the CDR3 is TGTGCCAGCTCACCAGTCGATAAGCGCGATGAGCAGTTCTTC.

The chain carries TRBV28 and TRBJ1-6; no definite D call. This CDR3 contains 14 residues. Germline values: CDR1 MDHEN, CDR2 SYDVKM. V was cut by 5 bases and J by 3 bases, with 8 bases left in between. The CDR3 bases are TGTGCCAGCAGTACCACAGTCTATAATTCACCCCTCCACTTT. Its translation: CASSTTVYNSPLHF.

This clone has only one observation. The chain's CDR3 is CASSLAMDTKNIQYF. The CDR3 nucleotides are TGTGCCAGCAGCTTGGCGATGGACACCAAAAACATTCAGTACTTC. This chain joins TRBV5-6 and TRBJ2-4, with D maybe TRBD1 (5 bases). The V gene's germline CDR1 is SGHDT and CDR2 YYEEEE. The CDR3 consists of 15 residues. V lost 0 bases and J 2 bases, leaving 9 bases between the germline ends.

The CDR3 region has the DNA TGTGCCAGCCGGGACAGGGATGAGCAGTTCTTC. Amino acid sequence: CASRDRDEQFF. The chain combines TRBV19 with TRBJ2-1; 9 positions agree with TRBD1. V shed 9 bases, J shed 8 bases, and the junction held 2 bases outside the gene matches. From germline, CDR1 is LNHDA and CDR2 SQIVND (reference sequence). The CDR3 covers 11 residues.

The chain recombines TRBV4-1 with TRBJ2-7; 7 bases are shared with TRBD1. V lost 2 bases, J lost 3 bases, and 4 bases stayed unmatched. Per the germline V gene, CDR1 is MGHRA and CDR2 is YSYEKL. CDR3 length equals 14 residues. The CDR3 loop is CASSQTRQGYEQYF. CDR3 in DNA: TGCGCCAGCAGCCAAACGCGACAGGGCTACGAGCAGTACTTC.

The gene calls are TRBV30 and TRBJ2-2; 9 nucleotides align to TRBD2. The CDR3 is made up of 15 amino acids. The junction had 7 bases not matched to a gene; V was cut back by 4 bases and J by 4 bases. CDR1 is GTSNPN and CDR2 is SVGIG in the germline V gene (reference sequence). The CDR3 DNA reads TGTGCCTGGACCTGGCGGGAGGGAGTCACCGGGGAGCTGTTTTTT. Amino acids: CAWTWREGVTGELFF.

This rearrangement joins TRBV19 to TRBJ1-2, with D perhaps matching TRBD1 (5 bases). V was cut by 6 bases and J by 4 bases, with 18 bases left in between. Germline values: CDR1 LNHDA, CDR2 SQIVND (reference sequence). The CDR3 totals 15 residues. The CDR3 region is CASSIGRAVFYGYTF. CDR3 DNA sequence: TGTGCCAGTAGCATCGGCAGGGCCGTATTCTATGGCTACACCTTC.